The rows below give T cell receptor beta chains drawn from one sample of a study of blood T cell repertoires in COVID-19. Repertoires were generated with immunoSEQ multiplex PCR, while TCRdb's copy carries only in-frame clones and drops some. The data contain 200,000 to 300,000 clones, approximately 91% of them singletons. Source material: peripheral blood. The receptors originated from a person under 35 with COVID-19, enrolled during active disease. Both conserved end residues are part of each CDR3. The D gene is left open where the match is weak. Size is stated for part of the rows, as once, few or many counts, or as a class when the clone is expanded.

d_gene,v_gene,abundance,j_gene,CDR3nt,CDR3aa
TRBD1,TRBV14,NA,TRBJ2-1,TGTGCCAGCAGCCAAGCCGTTGGACGCCCAAAACAGGGGGAGGATCCTGAGCAGTTCTTC,CASSQAVGRPKQGEDPEQFF
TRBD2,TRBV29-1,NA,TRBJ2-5,TGCAGCGTCGAGACGGGGTACGGGGGGTCCCAGTACTTC,CSVETGYGGSQYF
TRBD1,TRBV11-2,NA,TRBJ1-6,TGTGCCAGCAGCGCCGCCGGGACAGGGAGCTCCTATAATTCACCCCTCCACTTT,CASSAAGTGSSYNSPLHF
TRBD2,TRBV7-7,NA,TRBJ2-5,TGTGCTAGCAGCTTAGCCGGGGCGGGAGAAGAGACCCAGTACTTC,CASSLAGAGEETQYF
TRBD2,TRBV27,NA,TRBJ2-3,TGTGCCAGCAGCTACCTGAGCGGGGGCACAGATACGCAGTATTTT,CASSYLSGGTDTQYF
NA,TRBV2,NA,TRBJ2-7,TGTGCCAGCACCCCGCTGTCGAGCTCCTACGAGCAGTACTTC,CASTPLSSSYEQYF
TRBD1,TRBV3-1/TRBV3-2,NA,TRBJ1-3,TGTGCCAGCAGCCAATGGGACAGGATTCGTTGGAGGACCGCTGGAAACACCATATATTTT,CASSQWDRIRWRTAGNTIYF
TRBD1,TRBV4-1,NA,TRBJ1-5,TGCGCCAGCAGCCCGACAGGGGGCTACAATCAGCCCCAGCATTTT,CASSPTGGYNQPQHF
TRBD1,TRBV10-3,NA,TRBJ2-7,TGTGCCGCCTCGGGACAGGGCCTCTACGAGCAGTACTTC,CAASGQGLYEQYF
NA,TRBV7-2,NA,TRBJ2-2,TGTGCCAGCAGAAAAGCGGTACGGGAGCACGGGGAGCTGTTTTTT,CASRKAVREHGELFF
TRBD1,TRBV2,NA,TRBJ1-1,TGTGCCAGCAGTCCCCGGACAGGGGGTAATACTGAAGCTTTCTTT,CASSPRTGGNTEAFF
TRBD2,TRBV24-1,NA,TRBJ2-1,TGTGCCACCAGTACCACTAGCGGGGCCTACAATGAGCAGTTCTTC,CATSTTSGAYNEQFF
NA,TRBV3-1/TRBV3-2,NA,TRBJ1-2,TGTGCCAGCAGCCAAGAACGGGGAAACTATGGCTACACCTTC,CASSQERGNYGYTF
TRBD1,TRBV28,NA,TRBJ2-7,TGTGCCAGCAGTTTCGGGGGACAGGGGGCCCCCTACGAGCAGTACTTC,CASSFGGQGAPYEQYF
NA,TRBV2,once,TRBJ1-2,TGTGCCAGCGTGGGCGGGCAGAACTATGGCTACACCTTC,CASVGGQNYGYTF
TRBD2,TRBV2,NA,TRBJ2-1,TGTGCCAGCGGGGCGGGAGGTCCATACAATGAGCAGTTCTTC,CASGAGGPYNEQFF
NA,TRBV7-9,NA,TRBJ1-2,TGTGCCAGCAGCGTAAAGGCAGGGGATGGCTACACCTTC,CASSVKAGDGYTF
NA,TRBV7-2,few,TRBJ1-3,TGTGCCAGCAGCTTAGTTAGCTCTGGAAACACCATATATTTT,CASSLVSSGNTIYF
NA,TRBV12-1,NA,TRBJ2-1,TGTGCCAGCAGCTTTCGGGCGGGAGGGCCCTACAATGAGCAGTTCTTC,CASSFRAGGPYNEQFF
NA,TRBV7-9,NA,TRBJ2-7,TGTGCCAGCAGCCCCTCCGGGAGCTCCTCCTACGAGCAGTACTTC,CASSPSGSSSYEQYF
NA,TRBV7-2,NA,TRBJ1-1,TGTGCCAGCAGCTTAGGCGCCACTGAAGCTTTCTTT,CASSLGATEAFF
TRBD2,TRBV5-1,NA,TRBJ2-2,TGCGCCAGCAGCTACCCTAAGGGACTAGCGGGAGGGGAGCTGTTTTTT,CASSYPKGLAGGELFF
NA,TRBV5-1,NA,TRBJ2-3,TGCGCCAGCAGCCGGCCGGATAGGGGCCCAGATACGCAGTATTTT,CASSRPDRGPDTQYF
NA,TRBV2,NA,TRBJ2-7,TGTGCCAGCAGTGAAATAACTGCCGGGGGAGACGAGCAGTACTTC,CASSEITAGGDEQYF
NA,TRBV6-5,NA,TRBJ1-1,TGTGCCAGCAGCCTTACAGGGATCACTGAAGCTTTCTTT,CASSLTGITEAFF
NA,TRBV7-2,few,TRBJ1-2,TGTGCCAGCAGCTTTACTAGTTTTTATGGCTACACCTTC,CASSFTSFYGYTF
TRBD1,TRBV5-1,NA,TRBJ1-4,TGCGCCAGCAGCATAACAGGGGGGGATGAAAAACTGTTTTTT,CASSITGGDEKLFF
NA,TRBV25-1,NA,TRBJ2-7,TGTGCCAGCAGTGAATCGGTATCGGAACAGGGAGTTTACTACGAGCAGTACTTC,CASSESVSEQGVYYEQYF
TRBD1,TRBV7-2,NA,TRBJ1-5,TGTGCCAGCAGCCCAGGGGACAGATATAGCAATCAGCCCCAGCATTTT,CASSPGDRYSNQPQHF
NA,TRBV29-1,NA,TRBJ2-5,TGCAGCGTTGAAGTGGGGCGGCGCCAAGAGACCCAGTACTTC,CSVEVGRRQETQYF
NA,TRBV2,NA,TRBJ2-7,TGTGCCAGCAACGCCCTCACATGGGACACCCCCTACGAGCAGTACTTC,CASNALTWDTPYEQYF
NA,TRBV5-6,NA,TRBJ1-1,TGTGCCAGCAGCTTCGGTAGTGGGGCAGAGAACACTGAAGCTTTCTTT,CASSFGSGAENTEAFF
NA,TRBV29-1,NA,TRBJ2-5,TGCAGCGTTACTTTGCAAGAGACCCAGTACTTC,CSVTLQETQYF
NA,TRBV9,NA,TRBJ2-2,TGTGCCAGCAGCGTAGAGGGGTCCGGGGAGCTGTTTTTT,CASSVEGSGELFF
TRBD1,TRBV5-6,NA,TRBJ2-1,TGTGCCAGCAGCAAGACAGGGGCCGCGTACAATGAGCAGTTCTTC,CASSKTGAAYNEQFF
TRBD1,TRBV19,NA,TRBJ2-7,TGTGCCAGTAGTCAAGGGACAGCCTACGAGCAGTACTTC,CASSQGTAYEQYF
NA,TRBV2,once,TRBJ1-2,TGTGCCAGCAGTGAAGCAACAGGGTCAAACTATGGCTACACCTTC,CASSEATGSNYGYTF
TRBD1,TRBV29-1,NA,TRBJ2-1,TGCAGCGTTGAACGACAGGGGGGGAGCAATGAGCAGTTCTTC,CSVERQGGSNEQFF
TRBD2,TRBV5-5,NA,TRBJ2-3,TGTGCCAGCAGCTTGTTAGGGAGGACGGCGGGAGGGCCTAGTGCAGATACGCAGTATTTT,CASSLLGRTAGGPSADTQYF
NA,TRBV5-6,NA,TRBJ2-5,TGTGCCAGCAGCTTGGTAGCACAGGGTGAGACCCAGTACTTC,CASSLVAQGETQYF
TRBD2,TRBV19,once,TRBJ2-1,TGTGCCAGTAGTATAGAAGTCAGCGGGAGTTTCAATGAGCAGTTCTTC,CASSIEVSGSFNEQFF
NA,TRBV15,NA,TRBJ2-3,TGTGCCACCAGCAGAGAAGGGTTGGGACTCGGCACAGATACGCAGTATTTT,CATSREGLGLGTDTQYF
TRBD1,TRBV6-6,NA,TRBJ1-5,TGTGCCAGCAGCCCTCGGGGACAGGATAATCAGCCCCAGCATTTT,CASSPRGQDNQPQHF
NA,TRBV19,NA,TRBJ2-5,TGTGCCAGTAGTTTACAGGCCCACGTCCAAGAGACCCAGTACTTC,CASSLQAHVQETQYF
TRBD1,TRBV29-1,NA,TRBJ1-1,TGCAGCGTTGTATTGATCAGGACAGGGCTCACTGAAGCTTTCTTT,CSVVLIRTGLTEAFF